One sample yielded the 7 T cell receptor beta chains listed below, sequenced in a study of neoadjuvant anti-PD-1 for oral cavity cancer. Profiling relied on immunoSEQ multiplex PCR, and the TCRdb table lists in-frame clones only, not all of them. The sample includes around 8,200 clones, 45% to 55% of them seen just once. The sequencing here drew on tumor tissue, taken before nivolumab (anti-PD-1) treatment. Source of these receptors: a person aged 40 to 85 with oral cavity squamous cell carcinoma.

This clone was counted once. The chain combines TRBV6-5 with TRBJ1-1, with a weak D call TRBD1 (5 bases). Germline CDR1 reads MNHEY; CDR2 reads SVGAGI. V shed 5 bases and J shed 5 bases, with 18 bases lying between them. The CDR3 runs to 15 residues. The CDR3 DNA sequence: TGTGCCAGCAGTCCCACCCCGGGGGGAAAGACTGAAGCTTTCTTT. Amino acids: CASSPTPGGKTEAFF.

The rearrangement uses TRBV6-6 and TRBJ2-1, with D unresolved. The CDR3 runs to 14 residues. With 2 bases removed from V and 3 bases from J, the gap between germline ends came to 8 bases. CDR1 is MNHNY, CDR2 SVGAGI, per germline (reference sequence). The CDR3 region is CASSYGLDYNEQFF. CDR3 nucleotide sequence: TGTGCCAGCAGTTACGGGCTGGACTACAATGAGCAGTTCTTC.

The sample holds a few counts of this clone. The J gene is TRBJ1-5, the V gene TRBV29-1, with D possibly being TRBD1 (5 bases). CDR3 length: 13 residues. Germline CDR1 SQVTM, CDR2 ANQGSEA. V lost 6 bases, J lost 0 bases, and 9 bases lay in between. Here the CDR3 reads CSVSTVSNQPQHF. The CDR3 DNA is TGCAGCGTATCGACAGTTAGCAATCAGCCCCAGCATTTT.

The sample holds a few counts of this clone. The chain recombines TRBV5-1 with TRBJ2-1; tentatively, D is TRBD1 (6 bases). The germline V gene has CDR1 SGHRS and CDR2 YFSETQ. Trimming left V 0 bases short and J 10 bases short, with 17 bases between. This CDR3 has 15 amino acids. This CDR3 is CASSLAGDYNKEQFF. CDR3 sequence (DNA): TGCGCCAGCAGCTTGGCAGGGGATTATAATAAGGAGCAGTTCTTC.

V and J are TRBV30 and TRBJ2-7, with 9 bases identical to TRBD2. Looked up from germline, CDR1 is GTSNPN and CDR2 is SVGIG (reference sequence). The CDR3 runs 14 residues. J was trimmed by 5 bases and V by 0 bases; bases with no gene match: 5. Here the CDR3 reads CAWSVRAGGNEQYF. The CDR3 bases are TGTGCCTGGAGTGTAAGAGCGGGAGGTAACGAGCAGTACTTC.

The genes are TRBV6-5 and TRBJ2-5; D ambiguous. This CDR3 has 13 residues. Germline CDR1 MNHEY, CDR2 SVGAGI. V was clipped by 0 bases and J by 1 base, with 3 bases between them. The chain's CDR3 is CASSYSIQETQYF. The CDR3 coding sequence is TGTGCCAGCAGTTACTCGATCCAAGAGACCCAGTACTTC.

With respect to this clone: Sequence at one end of the junction differs from germline and may be a read error. The J gene is TRBJ2-1, the V gene TRBV7-9, with D hard to call. The CDR3 length is 15 residues. The germline V gene has CDR1 SEHNR and CDR2 FQNEAQ (reference sequence). This chain's CDR3 is CASSLSSGSYNEQFF. The CDR3 nucleotides read TGCGCCAGCAGCCTCTCTTCGGGTTCCTACAATGAGCAGTTCTTC. The variable domain in full, completed from reference TRBV7-9 and TRBJ2-1, reads DTGVSQNPRHKITKRGQNVTFRCDPISEHNRLYWYRQTLGQGPEFLTYFQNEAQLEKSRLLSDRFSAERPKGSFSTLEIQRTEQGDSAMYLCASSLSSGSYNEQFFGPGTRLTVL.